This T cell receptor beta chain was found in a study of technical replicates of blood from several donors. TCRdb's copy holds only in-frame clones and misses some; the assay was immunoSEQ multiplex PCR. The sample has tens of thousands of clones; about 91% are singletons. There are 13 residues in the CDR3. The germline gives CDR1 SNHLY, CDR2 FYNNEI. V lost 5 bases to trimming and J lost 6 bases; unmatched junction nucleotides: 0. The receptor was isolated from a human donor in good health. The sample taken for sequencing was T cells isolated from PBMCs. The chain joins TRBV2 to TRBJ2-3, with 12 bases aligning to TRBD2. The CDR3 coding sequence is TGTGCCAGCAGTCTAGCGGGAGGGGATACGCAGTATTTT. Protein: CASSLAGGDTQYF.